This paragraph covers one T cell receptor (beta chain) sequence. A read error may explain this, as a much larger clone is one base away. This sample is part of a study of tumor-infiltrating lymphocytes in primary liver carcinoma. The template, approximately 500 ng total RNA, yielded TCR beta cDNA made with a constant-region primer. Three nested multiplex PCR rounds, a slightly modified ARM-PCR, produced the libraries for TCR beta. Primers for the first two PCR rounds were TRBV1-TRBV30 forward primers and a C-beta reverse primer (around 10 cycles per round). MiXCR, run by TCRdb on the multiplex PCR reads, gives a single entry per CDR3 protein. The table lists approximately 330,000 distinct CDR3 sequences, about 65% of them singletons. Germline DNA was also extracted, and blood RNA derived from unsorted whole blood. Around 4.1 milliliters of peripheral blood were drawn preoperatively. V shed 3 bases and J shed 2 bases, with 8 bases lying between them. This CDR3 is built from 13 residues.

The clonotype originates from a man aged 40-49 years with primary liver carcinoma and hepatitis B virus infection. The material sequenced was peripheral blood. The V call is TRBV12-3 or TRBV12-4, the J call TRBJ2-7; D ambiguous. CDR3 sequence reads: CASSLLATYEQYF. In nucleotides, the CDR3 is TGTGCCAGCAGTTTGCTTGCTACCTACGAGCAGTACTTC.